One and the same sample provided the 17 T cell receptor beta chains below, sequenced in a study of shared clonotypes between healthy human individuals. The assay was immunoSEQ multiplex PCR, and TCRdb's table has in-frame clones only and misses some. The sample has about 510,000 clones; 79% are singletons. The sample was PBMCs. All receptors derive from a woman aged 40 to 49 in good health. Some clones in this sample may be carry-over from other donors' samples.

The chain recombines TRBV28 with TRBJ1-1; D uncertain. The V gene's germline CDR1 is MDHEN and CDR2 SYDVKM. This CDR3 spans 12 amino acids. V gave up 3 bases and J gave up 6 bases, with 8 bases separating them. The CDR3, as DNA: TGTGCCAGCAGTTTGTGGTTTGCTGAAGCTTTCTTT. Protein product: CASSLWFAEAFF.

This clone has only a few counts. The V and J genes are TRBV5-4 and TRBJ2-3; no reliable D call. Trimming shortened V by 4 bases and J by 2 bases, and 5 bases separated the two germline ends. The CDR3 extends over 12 amino acids. The germline V gene has CDR1 SGHNT and CDR2 YYREEE (reference sequence). CDR3: CASSRTTDTQYF. DNA of the CDR3: TGTGCCAGCAGCAGAACCACAGATACGCAGTATTTT.

The chain carries TRBV10-2 and TRBJ2-3; 10 nucleotides agree with TRBD2. The CDR3 runs 14 residues. Germline CDR1 and CDR2: WSHSY and SAAADI. J lost 7 bases, V lost 8 bases, and 9 bases had no gene match. The CDR3 DNA follows: TGCGCCAGCGGTTTTTCTAGCGGGAGACATACGCAGTATTTT. Amino acid sequence: CASGFSSGRHTQYF.

V gene TRBV6-1 combines with J gene TRBJ1-1; perhaps TRBD1 as D (5 bases). Germline CDR1 is MNHNS and CDR2 is SASEGT. The CDR3 totals 13 residues. Trimming stripped 6 bases from V and 3 bases from J, with 11 bases between. CDR3 DNA: TGTGCCAGCAGCTCAGGGCTTCACACTGAAGCTTTCTTT. Translated: CASSSGLHTEAFF.

The chain has TRBV19 and TRBJ1-5, with a tentative D call TRBD1 (6 bases). CDR3 length: 15 amino acids. Deletions cut 4 bases from V and 0 bases from J, with 10 bases between. Germline CDR1 LNHDA, CDR2 SQIVND (reference sequence). DNA for the CDR3: TGTGCCAGTAGTAGAGGACAGTATAGCAATCAGCCCCAGCATTTT. This sequence encodes CASSRGQYSNQPQHF.

The chain has TRBV27 and TRBJ1-5, with D tentatively TRBD1 (6 bases). Trimming took off 1 base at V and 5 bases at J, with 15 bases between the two ends. Germline CDR1 reads MNHEY; CDR2 reads SMNVEV (reference sequence). This CDR3 spans 16 amino acids. For the CDR3, the DNA is TGTGCCAGCAGTTTATACAGGGTTGAAGGGCATCAGCCCCAGCATTTT. Amino acids: CASSLYRVEGHQPQHF.

V usage is TRBV11-1 and J usage is TRBJ2-3, with 12 bases fitting TRBD1. CDR1 and CDR2 from the germline V gene are SGHAT and FQDESV (reference sequence). The V segment lost 5 bases and the J segment 5 bases; nucleotides outside the gene matches: 2. This CDR3 has 14 amino acids. The CDR3 loop reads CASSRDRGLDTQYF. The CDR3 DNA reads as TGTGCCAGCAGCCGGGACAGGGGGCTAGATACGCAGTATTTT. Looking up the rest from reference TRBV11-1 and TRBJ2-3 gives the full variable domain: EAEVAQSPRYKITEKSQAVAFWCDPISGHATLYWYRQILGQGPELLVQFQDESVVDDSQLPKDRFSAERLKGVDSTLKIQPAELGDSAMYLCASSRDRGLDTQYFGPGTRLTVL.

The genes are TRBV28 and TRBJ2-1, with 7 bases aligning to TRBD1. CDR1 is MDHEN, CDR2 SYDVKM, per germline. The CDR3 totals 14 residues. The ends lost 8 bases at V and 2 bases at J; junction bases unmatched: 6. The CDR3 DNA reads TGTGCCAGCCTACCCAGGGGGACCTACAATGAGCAGTTCTTC. Translated: CASLPRGTYNEQFF. Filled out from reference TRBV28 and TRBJ2-1, the complete variable domain reads DVKVTQSSRYLVKRTGEKVFLECVQDMDHENMFWYRQDPGLGLRLIYFSYDVKMKEKGDIPEGYSVSREKKERFSLILESASTNQTSMYLCASLPRGTYNEQFFGPGTRLTVL.

Of note for this clone: This sequence may be a read error, since a much larger clone differs from it by one base. This chain joins TRBV2 and TRBJ2-1; D call uncertain. The germline V gene has CDR1 SNHLY and CDR2 FYNNEI. The ends were cut back, 1 base at V and 0 bases at J, with 1 base in the middle. CDR3 length: 13 amino acids. The DNA of the CDR3 is TGTGCCAGCAGTGAAGACTCCTACAATGAGCAGTTCTTC. This codes for CASSEDSYNEQFF.

The chain links TRBV5-1 to TRBJ2-5, with 7 positions matching TRBD2. CDR3 length equals 15 residues. CDR1 is SGHRS and CDR2 is YFSETQ in the germline V gene. With 0 bases clipped from V and 0 bases from J, the junction kept 2 bases outside the gene matches. The CDR3 loop reads CASSLEAGYQETQYF. In nucleotides, the CDR3 is TGCGCCAGCAGCTTGGAAGCGGGGTACCAAGAGACCCAGTACTTC.

This clone has a single count. A read error likely explains this, since a far larger clone differs by one base. The chain links TRBV30 to TRBJ2-5, with D possibly TRBD1 on 5 matching bases. The CDR3 sequence is 15 residues long. Per germline, CDR1 GTSNPN and CDR2 SVGIG (reference sequence). The CDR3 reads CAWSVLGHGQEAQYF. The DNA of the CDR3 is TGTGCCTGGAGTGTACTCGGACACGGCCAAGAGGCCCAGTACTTC.

This sequence joins TRBV5-8 and TRBJ1-1, with 8 bases matching TRBD1. The J segment lost 1 base and the V segment lost 4 bases, leaving 3 bases of the junction unmatched. Per the germline V gene, CDR1 is SGHTS and CDR2 is YDEGEE. There are 14 residues in the CDR3. The CDR3 region has the DNA TGTGCCAGCAGCCAGCAGGGGGCGAACACTGAAGCTTTCTTT. It encodes CASSQQGANTEAFF.

The chain combines TRBV7-2 with TRBJ2-5; TRBD1 aligns across 7 bases. The germline V gene encodes CDR1 SGHTA and CDR2 FQGNSA. The V segment lost 3 bases and the J segment 1 base; nucleotides outside the gene matches: 5. The CDR3 sequence is 15 residues long. The chain's CDR3 is CASSFYRDSQETQYF. As DNA, the CDR3 is TGTGCCAGCAGCTTCTACCGGGACAGCCAAGAGACCCAGTACTTC.

The chain carries TRBV29-1 and TRBJ2-5; D may match TRBD1 or TRBD2 (6 bases each). V lost 6 bases and J lost 3, with 11 bases in between. Per the germline V gene, CDR1 is SQVTM and CDR2 is ANQGSEA. This CDR3 has 12 residues. The CDR3 bases are TGCAGCGTGGAGGGGGTAGAAGAGACCCAGTACTTC. Translation gives CSVEGVEETQYF.

This clone was recorded a few times. The rearrangement links TRBV5-1 to TRBJ1-2, with a weak D call TRBD1 (6 bases). Germline CDR1 is SGHRS and CDR2 is YFSETQ. V was pared by 0 bases and J by 8 bases, with 20 bases between. This CDR3 spans 16 amino acids. CDR3 amino acids: CASSLDSPGDGGGYTF. CDR3 DNA: TGCGCCAGCAGCTTGGACAGTCCAGGGGACGGTGGGGGCTACACCTTC.

CDR3 residues: CASSLGQGAVKTQYF. CDR3 nucleotides: TGCGCCAGCAGCCTGGGACAGGGTGCTGTTAAGACCCAGTACTTC. V and J are TRBV5-1 and TRBJ2-5; 9 nucleotides align to TRBD1. Germline V gene data show CDR1 as SGHRS and CDR2 as YFSETQ. The J segment lost 6 bases and the V segment lost 4 bases, leaving 10 bases of the junction unmatched. The CDR3 has 15 residues.

This chain uses TRBV4-3 with TRBJ2-3; 9 bases align to TRBD2. CDR1 is LGHNA, CDR2 YSLEER, per germline. J gave up 10 bases and V 0 bases, and 5 bases lay outside the gene matches. This CDR3 region has 14 residues. The CDR3 nucleotides read TGCGCCAGCAGCCAAGAGGCGGGAGGGCCGGCGCAGTATTTT. This encodes CASSQEAGGPAQYF.